This T cell receptor beta chain was sequenced in a study of shared clonotypes between healthy human individuals. Healthy adults negative for HIV, lacking recent acute infections or vaccinations, served as donors. Caucasian adults living in Nashville, Tennessee, provided all samples. In the CD4+ fraction, cells were divided into CD45RA+ naive and CD45RA-negative memory subsets. The germline CDR1 and CDR2 sequences are MDHEN and SYDVKM. CDR3 length equals 16 residues. J gave up 7 bases and V 3 bases, and 7 bases lay outside the gene matches. A 200 ng quantity of DNA, 29,000 or so T cell genomes, went into the sorted-subset replicate PCRs. Sequencing was performed with immunoSEQ multiplex PCR; in TCRdb, only in-frame clones are kept and a portion is missing. The sample consists of some 660,000 clones, roughly 72% of them appearing once.

Sequencing was done on a sample of memory CD4+ T cells sorted from blood. As to subset: CD45RA-negative fraction. The receptor was derived from a woman aged 25 to 39 in good health. This chain uses TRBV28 with TRBJ2-1; 12 nucleotides align to TRBD1. DNA of the CDR3: TGTGCCAGCAGTTTCTCTGGGACAGGGGGCTATAATGAGCAGTTCTTC. Translated, it gives CASSFSGTGGYNEQFF.